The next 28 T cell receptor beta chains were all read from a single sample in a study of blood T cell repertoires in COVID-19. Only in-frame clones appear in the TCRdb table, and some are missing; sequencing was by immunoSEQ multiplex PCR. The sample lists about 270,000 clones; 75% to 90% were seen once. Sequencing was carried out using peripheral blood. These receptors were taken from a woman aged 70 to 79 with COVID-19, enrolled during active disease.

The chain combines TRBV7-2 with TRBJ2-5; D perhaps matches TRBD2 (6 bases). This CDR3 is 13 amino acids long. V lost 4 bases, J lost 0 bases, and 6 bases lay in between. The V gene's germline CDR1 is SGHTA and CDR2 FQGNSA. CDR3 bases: TGTGCCAGCAGCTGGAGGGACCAAGAGACCCAGTACTTC. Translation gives CASSWRDQETQYF.

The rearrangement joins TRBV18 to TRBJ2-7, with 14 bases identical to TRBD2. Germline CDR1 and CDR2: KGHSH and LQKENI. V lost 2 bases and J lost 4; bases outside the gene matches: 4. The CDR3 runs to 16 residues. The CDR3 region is CASSPGLAGGVYEQYF. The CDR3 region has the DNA TGTGCCAGCTCACCAGGACTAGCGGGGGGTGTGTACGAGCAGTACTTC.

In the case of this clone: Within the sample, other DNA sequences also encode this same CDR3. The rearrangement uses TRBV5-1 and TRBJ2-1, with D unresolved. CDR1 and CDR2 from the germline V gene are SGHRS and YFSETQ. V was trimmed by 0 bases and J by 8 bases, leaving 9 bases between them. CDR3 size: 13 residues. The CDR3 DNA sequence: TGCGCCAGCAGCTTGGATAGAGGCGATGAGCAGTTCTTC. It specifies CASSLDRGDEQFF. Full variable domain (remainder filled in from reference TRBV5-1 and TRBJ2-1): KAGVTQTPRYLIKTRGQQVTLSCSPISGHRSVSWYQQTPGQGLQFLFEYFSETQRNKGNFPGRFSGRQFSNSRSEMNVSTLELGDSALYLCASSLDRGDEQFFGPGTRLTVL.

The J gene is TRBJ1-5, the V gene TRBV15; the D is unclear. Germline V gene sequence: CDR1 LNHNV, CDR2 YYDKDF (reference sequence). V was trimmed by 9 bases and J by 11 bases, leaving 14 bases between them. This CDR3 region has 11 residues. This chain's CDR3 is CATQAREAQHF. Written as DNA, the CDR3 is TGTGCCACTCAAGCACGGGAAGCCCAGCATTTT.

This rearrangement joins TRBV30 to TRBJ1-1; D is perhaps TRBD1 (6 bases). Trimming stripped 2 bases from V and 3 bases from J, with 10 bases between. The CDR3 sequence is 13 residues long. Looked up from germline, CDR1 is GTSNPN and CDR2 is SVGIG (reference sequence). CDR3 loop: CAWSQQGYTEAFF. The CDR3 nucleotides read TGTGCCTGGAGTCAACAGGGATACACTGAAGCTTTCTTT.

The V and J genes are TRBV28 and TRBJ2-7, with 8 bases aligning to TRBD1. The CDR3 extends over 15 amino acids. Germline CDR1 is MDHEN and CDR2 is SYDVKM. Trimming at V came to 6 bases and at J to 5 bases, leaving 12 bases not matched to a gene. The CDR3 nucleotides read TGTGCCAGCAGGAGCACCGGGACAGGTCTCCACGAGCAGTACTTC. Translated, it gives CASRSTGTGLHEQYF. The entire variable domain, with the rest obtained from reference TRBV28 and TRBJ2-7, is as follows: DVKVTQSSRYLVKRTGEKVFLECVQDMDHENMFWYRQDPGLGLRLIYFSYDVKMKEKGDIPEGYSVSREKKERFSLILESASTNQTSMYLCASRSTGTGLHEQYFGPGTRLTVT.

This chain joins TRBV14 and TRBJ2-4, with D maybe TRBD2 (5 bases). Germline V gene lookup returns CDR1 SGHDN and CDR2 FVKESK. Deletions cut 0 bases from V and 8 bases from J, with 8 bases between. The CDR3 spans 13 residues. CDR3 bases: TGTGCCAGCAGCCAAGATCTCGGGGACATTCAGTACTTC. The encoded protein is CASSQDLGDIQYF.

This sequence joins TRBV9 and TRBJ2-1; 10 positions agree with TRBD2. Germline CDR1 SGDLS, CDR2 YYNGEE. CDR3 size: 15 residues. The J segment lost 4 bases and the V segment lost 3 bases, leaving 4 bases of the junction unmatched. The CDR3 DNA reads TGTGCCAGCAGCGGGAGCGGGGGGGAATACAATGAGCAGTTCTTC. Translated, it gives CASSGSGGEYNEQFF.

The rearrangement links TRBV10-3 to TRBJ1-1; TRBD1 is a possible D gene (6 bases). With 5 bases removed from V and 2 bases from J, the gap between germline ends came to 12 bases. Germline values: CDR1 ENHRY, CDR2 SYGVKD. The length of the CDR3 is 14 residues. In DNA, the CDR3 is TGTGCCATCAGTCAACAGGGAGAAAACACTGAAGCTTTCTTT. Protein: CAISQQGENTEAFF.

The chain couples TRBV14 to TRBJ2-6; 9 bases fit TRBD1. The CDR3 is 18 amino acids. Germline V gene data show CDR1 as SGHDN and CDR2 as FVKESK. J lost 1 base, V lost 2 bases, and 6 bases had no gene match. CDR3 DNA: TGTGCCAGCAGCCAAAGGGGACAGGGCTCATCTGGGGCCAACGTCCTGACTTTC. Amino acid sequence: CASSQRGQGSSGANVLTF. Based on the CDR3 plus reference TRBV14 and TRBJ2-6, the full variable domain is EAGVTQFPSHSVIEKGQTVTLRCDPISGHDNLYWYRRVMGKEIKFLLHFVKESKQDESGMPNNRFLAERTGGTYSTLKVQPAELEDSGVYFCASSQRGQGSSGANVLTFGAGSRLTVL.

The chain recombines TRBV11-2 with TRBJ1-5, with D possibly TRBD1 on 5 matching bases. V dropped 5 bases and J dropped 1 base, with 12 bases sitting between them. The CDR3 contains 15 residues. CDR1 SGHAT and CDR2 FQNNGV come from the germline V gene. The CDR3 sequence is CASSQAGLSNQPQHF. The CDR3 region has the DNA TGTGCCAGCAGCCAGGCAGGGTTAAGCAATCAGCCCCAGCATTTT. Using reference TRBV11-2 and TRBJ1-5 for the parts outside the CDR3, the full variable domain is EAGVAQSPRYKIIEKRQSVAFWCNPISGHATLYWYQQILGQGPKLLIQFQNNGVVDDSQLPKDRFSAERLKGVDSTLKIQPAKLEDSAVYLCASSQAGLSNQPQHFGDGTRLSIL.

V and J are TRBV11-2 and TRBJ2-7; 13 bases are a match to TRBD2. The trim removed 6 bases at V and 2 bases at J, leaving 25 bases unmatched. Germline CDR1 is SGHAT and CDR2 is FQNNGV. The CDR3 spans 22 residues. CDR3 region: CASSRDRPLTRLAGGRTYEQYF. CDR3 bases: TGTGCCAGCAGTCGGGACAGACCTCTCACTAGACTAGCGGGGGGTCGAACCTACGAGCAGTACTTC.

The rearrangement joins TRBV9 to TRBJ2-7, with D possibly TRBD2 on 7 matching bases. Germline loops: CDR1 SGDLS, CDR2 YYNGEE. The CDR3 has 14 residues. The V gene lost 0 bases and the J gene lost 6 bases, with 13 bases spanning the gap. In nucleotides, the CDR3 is TGTGCCAGCAGCGTAGGAGGGGGGGCCGGCGAGCAGTACTTC. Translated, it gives CASSVGGGAGEQYF.

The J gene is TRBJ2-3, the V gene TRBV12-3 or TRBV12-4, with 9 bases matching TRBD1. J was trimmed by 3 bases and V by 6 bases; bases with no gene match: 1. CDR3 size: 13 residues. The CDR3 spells CASRQGATDTQYF. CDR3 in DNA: TGTGCCAGCAGACAGGGGGCAACAGATACGCAGTATTTT.

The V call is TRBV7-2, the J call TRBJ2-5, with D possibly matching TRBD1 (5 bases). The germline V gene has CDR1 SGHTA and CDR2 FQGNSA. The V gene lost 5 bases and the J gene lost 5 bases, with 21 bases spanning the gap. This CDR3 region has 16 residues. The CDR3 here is CASSSQGLSRRETQYF. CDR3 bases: TGTGCCAGCAGCAGTCAGGGTCTCTCTCGAAGGGAGACCCAGTACTTC. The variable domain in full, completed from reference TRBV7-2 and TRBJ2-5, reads GAGVSQSPSNKVTEKGKDVELRCDPISGHTALYWYRQSLGQGLEFLIYFQGNSAPDKSGLPSDRFSAERTGGSVSTLTIQRTQQEDSAVYLCASSSQGLSRRETQYFGPGTRLLVL.

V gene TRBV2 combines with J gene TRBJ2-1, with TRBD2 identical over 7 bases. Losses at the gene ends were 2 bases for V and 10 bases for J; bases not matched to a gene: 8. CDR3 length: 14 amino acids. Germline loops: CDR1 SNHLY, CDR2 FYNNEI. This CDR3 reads CASSESRAAGEQFF. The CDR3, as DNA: TGTGCCAGCAGTGAAAGTCGTGCAGCGGGGGAGCAGTTCTTC.

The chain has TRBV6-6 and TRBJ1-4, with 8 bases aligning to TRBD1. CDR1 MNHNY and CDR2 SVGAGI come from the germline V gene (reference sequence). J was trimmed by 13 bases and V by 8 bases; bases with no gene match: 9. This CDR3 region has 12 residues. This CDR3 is CASQTWTGRLFF. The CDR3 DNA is TGTGCCAGCCAAACCTGGACAGGGAGACTGTTTTTT.

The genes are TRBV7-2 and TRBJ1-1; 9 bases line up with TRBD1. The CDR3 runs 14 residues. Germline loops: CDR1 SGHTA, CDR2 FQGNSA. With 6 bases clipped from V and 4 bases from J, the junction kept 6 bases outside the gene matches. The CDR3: CASSSWTGATEAFF. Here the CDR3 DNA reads TGTGCCAGCAGTTCCTGGACAGGGGCCACTGAAGCTTTCTTT.

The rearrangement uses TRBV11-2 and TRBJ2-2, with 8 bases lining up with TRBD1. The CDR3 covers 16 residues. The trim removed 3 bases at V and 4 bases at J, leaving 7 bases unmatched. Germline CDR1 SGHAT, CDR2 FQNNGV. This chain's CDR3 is CASSFAGGAGTGELFF. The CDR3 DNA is TGTGCCAGCAGCTTTGCAGGGGGCGCGGGCACCGGGGAGCTGTTTTTT.

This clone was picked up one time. The CDR3 region is CASSYSSGGMNYGYTF. CDR3 sequence (DNA): TGTGCCAGCAGTTACTCGTCAGGGGGGATGAACTATGGCTACACCTTC. This rearrangement joins TRBV6-6 to TRBJ1-2, with 7 bases lining up with TRBD1. The CDR3 length is 16 residues. V shed 0 bases, J shed 2 bases, and the junction held 6 bases outside the gene matches. Germline-derived CDR1 and CDR2 are MNHNY and SVGAGI (reference sequence).

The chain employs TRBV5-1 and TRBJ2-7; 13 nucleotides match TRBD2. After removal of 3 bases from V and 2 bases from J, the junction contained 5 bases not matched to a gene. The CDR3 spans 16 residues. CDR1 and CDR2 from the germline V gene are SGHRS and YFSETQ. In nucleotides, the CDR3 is TGCGCCAGCAGCTCGGTGGGACTAGCGGGGACCTACGAGCAGTACTTC. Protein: CASSSVGLAGTYEQYF.

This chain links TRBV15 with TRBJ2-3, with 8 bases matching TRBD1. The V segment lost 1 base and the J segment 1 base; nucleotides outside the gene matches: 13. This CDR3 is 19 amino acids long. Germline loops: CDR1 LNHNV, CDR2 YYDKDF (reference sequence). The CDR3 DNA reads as TGTGCCACCAGCAGAGTGACCCTTGTACAGGGGGAAGGCACAGATACGCAGTATTTT. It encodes CATSRVTLVQGEGTDTQYF.

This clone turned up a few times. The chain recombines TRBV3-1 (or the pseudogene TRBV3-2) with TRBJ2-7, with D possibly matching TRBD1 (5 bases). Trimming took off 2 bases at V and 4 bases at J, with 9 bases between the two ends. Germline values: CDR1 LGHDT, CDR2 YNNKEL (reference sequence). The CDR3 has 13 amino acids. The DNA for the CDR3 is TGTGCCAGCAGCCAATATGACAGTTACGAGCAGTACTTC. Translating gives CASSQYDSYEQYF.

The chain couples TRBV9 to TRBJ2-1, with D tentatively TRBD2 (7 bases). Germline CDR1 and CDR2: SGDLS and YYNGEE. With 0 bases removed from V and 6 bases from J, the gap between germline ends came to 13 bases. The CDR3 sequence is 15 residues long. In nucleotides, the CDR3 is TGTGCCAGCAGCGTAGGAGGGGGGGGCCGCAATGAGCAGTTCTTC. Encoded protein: CASSVGGGGRNEQFF.

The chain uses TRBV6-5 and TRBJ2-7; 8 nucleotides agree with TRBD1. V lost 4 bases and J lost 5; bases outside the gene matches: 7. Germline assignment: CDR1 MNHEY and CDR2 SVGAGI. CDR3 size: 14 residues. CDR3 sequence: CASSSGQGFHEQYF. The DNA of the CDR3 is TGTGCCAGCAGTTCTGGACAGGGCTTCCACGAGCAGTACTTC.

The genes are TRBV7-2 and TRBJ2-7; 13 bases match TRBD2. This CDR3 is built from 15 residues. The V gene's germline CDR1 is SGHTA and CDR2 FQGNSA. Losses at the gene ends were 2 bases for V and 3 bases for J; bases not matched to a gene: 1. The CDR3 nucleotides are TGTGCCAGCAGCTTAAGGACTAGCGGGAGCTACGAGCAGTACTTC. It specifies CASSLRTSGSYEQYF.

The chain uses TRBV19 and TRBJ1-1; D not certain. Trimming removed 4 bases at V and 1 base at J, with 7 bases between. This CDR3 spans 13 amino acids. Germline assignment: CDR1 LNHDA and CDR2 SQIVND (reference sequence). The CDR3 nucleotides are TGTGCCAGTAGTACCGTCGGGAACACTGAAGCTTTCTTT. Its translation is CASSTVGNTEAFF.

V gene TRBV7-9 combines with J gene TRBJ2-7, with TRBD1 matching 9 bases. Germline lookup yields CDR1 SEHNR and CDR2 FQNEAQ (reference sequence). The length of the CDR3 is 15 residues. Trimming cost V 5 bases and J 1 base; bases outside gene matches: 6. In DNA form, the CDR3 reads TGTGCCAGCAGCCTGGGACAGGGCCAATCCTACGAGCAGTACTTC. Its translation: CASSLGQGQSYEQYF.